This is a list of T cell receptor beta chains from one sample in a study of blood T cell repertoires in COVID-19. The assay was immunoSEQ multiplex PCR, and TCRdb's table has in-frame clones only and misses some. Seen here are just over 60,000 clones, approximately 79% observed once, and the top ten hold just over 20%. Sequenced material: peripheral blood. Receptors were obtained from an elderly woman with active or convalescent COVID-19. Each CDR3 is given with its conserved first and last residue. Each record gives: V gene, clone size, D gene, J gene, CDR3 DNA, CDR3 protein. The D gene is left open where the match is weak. Expanded clones get a size class; other rows say once, few or many, or leave the size out.

TRBV2	once	-	TRBJ1-3	TGTGCCAGCAGTTATCACTTCCCAAACACCATATATTTT	CASSYHFPNTIYF
TRBV6-5	-	-	TRBJ1-2	TGTGCCAGCAGTACACAGGGTTCTATCGGCTATGGCTACACCTTC	CASSTQGSIGYGYTF
TRBV12-5	-	-	TRBJ2-1	TGTGCTAGTGGTTTGGTACTAGTTAATGAGCAGTTCTTC	CASGLVLVNEQFF
TRBV5-8	-	-	TRBJ2-2	TGTGCCAGCAGCTTGCGGGGAATGGACACCGGGGAGCTGTTTTTT	CASSLRGMDTGELFF
TRBV9	-	-	TRBJ1-3	TGTGCCAGCAGCGCCCGGGACTCTGGAAACACCATATATTTT	CASSARDSGNTIYF
TRBV3-1/TRBV3-2	-	TRBD1	TRBJ1-6	TGTGCCAGCAGCCCCAGGGGGCGAGGTAATTCACCCCTCCACTTT	CASSPRGRGNSPLHF
TRBV10-3	-	-	TRBJ1-3	TGTGCCATCAGTGAGTCTGGCAGCTCTGGAAACACCATATATTTT	CAISESGSSGNTIYF
TRBV10-1	-	-	TRBJ1-6	TGCGCCAGCAGTGAGGGAGGTAATTCACCCCTCCACTTT	CASSEGGNSPLHF
TRBV6-5	-	-	TRBJ1-1	TGTGCCAGCAGGCAGGGGCGTACGGCTTTCTTT	CASRQGRTAFF
TRBV9	-	-	TRBJ2-3	TGTGCCAGCAGCGTAGTGGGGGGTTCAGATACGCAGTATTTT	CASSVVGGSDTQYF
TRBV14	once	TRBD1	TRBJ1-1	TGTGCCAGCAGCCAAGATACAGGGGTGACGGGGGCTTTCTTT	CASSQDTGVTGAFF
TRBV7-3	-	-	TRBJ1-6	TGTGCCAGCAGCTCGACAGAGGAAAATTCACCCCTCCACTTT	CASSSTEENSPLHF
TRBV6-6	-	TRBD1	TRBJ2-3	TGTGCCAGCACTCCGGGGACAGGCCCCGATACGCAGTATTTT	CASTPGTGPDTQYF
TRBV18	-	-	TRBJ1-5	TGTGCCAGCTTATCGGACATAGATCAGCCCCAGCATTTT	CASLSDIDQPQHF
TRBV5-1	-	TRBD1	TRBJ1-5	TGCGCCAGCAGCTTGGGACAGGGGGCAAGTCAGCCCCAGCATTTT	CASSLGQGASQPQHF
TRBV6-1	-	-	TRBJ2-7	TGTGCCAGCAGTGAAAAGTTCGCACTCTCCTACGAGCAGTACTTC	CASSEKFALSYEQYF
TRBV29-1	-	-	TRBJ2-2	TGCAGCGTTGAGGACGCCCGAGGGCGGGAGCTGTTTTTT	CSVEDARGRELFF
TRBV9	few	-	TRBJ2-2	TGTGCCAGCAGCGTAGCTTGGACAGTGAACACCGGGGAGCTGTTTTTT	CASSVAWTVNTGELFF
TRBV5-1	-	-	TRBJ2-5	TGCGCCAGCAGCTCCGACTCCCTTGGGGAGACCCAGTACTTC	CASSSDSLGETQYF
TRBV19	few	TRBD2	TRBJ2-3	TGTGCCAGTAGTATAGAATGGACGCGGGGGTGGCAGTATTTT	CASSIEWTRGWQYF
TRBV10-3	-	TRBD1	TRBJ1-4	TGTGCCATCAGTCCGGGACAGGGGAACGGAAATGAAAAACTGTTTTTT	CAISPGQGNGNEKLFF
TRBV7-9	once	-	TRBJ1-2	TGTGCCAGCAGCGATGGGCCACGCCATGGCTACACCTTC	CASSDGPRHGYTF
TRBV27	-	TRBD1	TRBJ1-1	TGTGCCAGCGCGAACGGACAGGGGGAGACGAACACTGAAGCTTTCTTT	CASANGQGETNTEAFF
TRBV12-3/TRBV12-4	once	-	TRBJ2-7	TGTGCCAGCAGTTTGGGCAGAGACTACGAGCAGTACTTC	CASSLGRDYEQYF
TRBV7-9	-	-	TRBJ2-2	TGTGCCAGCAGGTCGACAGGGAACACCGGGGAGCTGTTTTTT	CASRSTGNTGELFF
TRBV11-1	-	-	TRBJ1-1	TGTGCCAGCAGCTTATGGGCGGGTGGAGCTTTCTTT	CASSLWAGGAFF
TRBV12-3/TRBV12-4	-	-	TRBJ1-3	TGTGCCAGCAGGGGACTGGGGGAGAACACCATATATTTT	CASRGLGENTIYF
TRBV6-6	-	-	TRBJ1-1	TGTGCCAGCAGTAGACAGATGAACACTGAAGCTTTCTTT	CASSRQMNTEAFF
TRBV9	few	TRBD2	TRBJ2-3	TGTGCCAGCAGCGTCGAGGGGAGGGGCTCGGCAGATACGCAGTATTTT	CASSVEGRGSADTQYF
TRBV18	once	-	TRBJ2-1	TGTGCCAGCTCACCCCCCCGTGGGAGCTCCTACAATGAGCAGTTCTTC	CASSPPRGSSYNEQFF
TRBV9	-	TRBD2	TRBJ2-3	TGTGCCAGCAGCGTAGATGCGGGGGGGCCTTGGGATACGCAGTATTTT	CASSVDAGGPWDTQYF
TRBV15	-	TRBD2	TRBJ2-3	TGTGCCACCAGCGGGGGAGGACTAGCGGGGAATGAAGATACGCAGTATTTT	CATSGGGLAGNEDTQYF
TRBV11-2	-	-	TRBJ2-4	TGTGCCAGCAGCACGACAGGAGGAGGCAAAAACATTCAGTACTTC	CASSTTGGGKNIQYF
TRBV2	-	-	TRBJ1-3	TGTGCCAGCAGTTTACAGGGCTCTGGAAACACCATATATTTT	CASSLQGSGNTIYF
TRBV6-5	-	-	TRBJ1-5	TGTGCCAGCAGCGGATCAGGGTACAATCAGCCCCAGCATTTT	CASSGSGYNQPQHF
TRBV7-3	-	-	TRBJ1-2	TGTGCCAGCAGCTTAACTGGGGGAGGGGCCTATAATAACTATGGCTACACCTTC	CASSLTGGGAYNNYGYTF
TRBV3-1/TRBV3-2	once	TRBD1	TRBJ2-1	TGTGCCAGCAGCCCCGGGACAGGATACTACAATGAGCAGTTCTTC	CASSPGTGYYNEQFF
TRBV7-9	-	TRBD2	TRBJ2-1	TGTGCCAGCAGCTTTAGCGGGGGGGCGAATGAGCAGTTCTTC	CASSFSGGANEQFF
TRBV5-4	-	-	TRBJ2-1	TGTGCCAGCAGCTTGGTTGGGGCTCAACGCAGTGAGCAGTTCTTC	CASSLVGAQRSEQFF
TRBV11-3	once	-	TRBJ2-3	TGTGCCAGCAGCCCAAGCCCCCTCGGGGATACGCAGTATTTT	CASSPSPLGDTQYF
TRBV9	medium-sized	TRBD1	TRBJ2-5	TGTGCCAGCAGCGTAGATCAGGGGGCGGGAGAGACCCAGTACTTC	CASSVDQGAGETQYF
TRBV5-1	-	TRBD1	TRBJ1-1	TGCGCCAGCAGCGGCACAGGGGGCCGGACTGAAGCTTTCTTT	CASSGTGGRTEAFF
TRBV27	-	-	TRBJ1-2	TGTGCCAGCAGTGAGGACTGGCGGCGTGGCTACACCTTC	CASSEDWRRGYTF
TRBV12-5	-	-	TRBJ1-1	TGTGCTAGTGGTTTCTACACTGAAGCTTTCTTT	CASGFYTEAFF
TRBV2	few	-	TRBJ2-2	TGTGCCAGCAGTGAGGTGCCGGGGTCTGCCGGGGAGCTGTTTTTT	CASSEVPGSAGELFF
TRBV12-3/TRBV12-4	-	TRBD1	TRBJ1-1	TGTGCCAGCAGGGGGACAGGGAGTGAAGCTTTCTTT	CASRGTGSEAFF
TRBV5-1	-	-	TRBJ1-4	TGCGCCAGCAAACAGGGAGATGAAAAACTGTTTTTT	CASKQGDEKLFF
TRBV5-1	-	-	TRBJ1-5	TGCGCCAGCAGCTTGGGGGACATTCGCAATCAGCCCCAGCATTTT	CASSLGDIRNQPQHF
TRBV11-2	-	TRBD1	TRBJ2-3	TGTGCCAGCAGCTTACAGGGGGTCACAGATACGCAGTATTTT	CASSLQGVTDTQYF
TRBV4-1	-	-	TRBJ1-2	TGCGCCAGCAGCCATCGGGCGGGCTCCGAGGACTATGGCTACACCTTC	CASSHRAGSEDYGYTF
TRBV9	-	TRBD1	TRBJ2-3	TGTGCCAGCAGCGTAGGAGGCCAGGGGGAGACAGATACGCAGTATTTT	CASSVGGQGETDTQYF
TRBV27	few	-	TRBJ1-4	TGTGCCAGCAGTTTAAGGGTTGTGCCTGGGGCTCCAACTAATGAAAAACTGTTTTTT	CASSLRVVPGAPTNEKLFF